This TCR beta chain was profiled in a study of tumor-infiltrating lymphocytes in glioblastoma multiforme. Three nested ARM-PCR rounds with V-beta and C-beta primers built TCRB libraries. TCRdb fed the multiplex PCR reads into MiXCR, producing one record per CDR3 protein. The sample yields more than 10,000 distinct CDR3 sequences, approximately 71% seen once. Study observations and caveats: Unequal TCR RNA per T cell might skew measured clone sizes.

CDR3 size: 12 residues. From germline, CDR1 is MDHEN and CDR2 SYDVKM. For this clonotype: Its antigen is unknown. Relative to the germline gene, one junction end is altered; a read error may explain this.

The rearrangement links TRBV28 to TRBJ2-7; D is unclear. This receptor was identified in a male donor with glioblastoma. Sequencing input: brain tumor tissue. CDR3 in DNA: TGTGCCAGCAGTTCTACAGCCTACGAGCAGTGCTTC. Residues: CASSSTAYEQCF.